This TCR beta chain comes out of a study of CD8+ T cells in alopecia areata. Turning to the study itself: Affected scalp percentage determined the severity score of treated patients. Study conclusions and caveats: While tofacitinib was given, many expanded lesional clones persisted in scalp and blood. Association of baseline CD8+ expansion with response is uncertain owing to one nonresponder.

The treatment here: oral pan-JAK inhibitor, 5-10 mg twice daily. The CDR3 has 14 amino acids. With 1 base removed from V and 3 bases from J, the gap between germline ends came to 13 bases. Germline V gene sequence: CDR1 GTSNPN, CDR2 SVGIG (reference sequence). Note on this clone: Its specificity is not known.

It was cDNA, reverse transcribed from extracted RNA, that served as the sequencing template. The assay was immunoSEQ multiplex PCR, and TCRdb's table has in-frame clones only and misses some. The table includes approximately 170,000 clones, roughly three fifths detected once. The TCR comes from a human donor with alopecia areata. The material was CD4+ T cells sorted from blood, obtained at week 4, from a patient treated with tofacitinib. This chain connects TRBV30 to TRBJ2-7, with a weak D call TRBD2 (6 bases). This CDR3 reads CAWSGLGGIYEQYF. The DNA of the CDR3 is TGTGCCTGGAGTGGACTGGGAGGTATCTACGAGCAGTACTTC. The full variable domain, completed using reference TRBV30 and TRBJ2-7, is SQTIHQWPATLVQPVGSPLSLECTVEGTSNPNLYWYRQAAGRGLQLLFYSVGIGQISSEVPQNLSASRPQDRQFILSSKKLLLSDSGFYLCAWSGLGGIYEQYFGPGTRLTVT.